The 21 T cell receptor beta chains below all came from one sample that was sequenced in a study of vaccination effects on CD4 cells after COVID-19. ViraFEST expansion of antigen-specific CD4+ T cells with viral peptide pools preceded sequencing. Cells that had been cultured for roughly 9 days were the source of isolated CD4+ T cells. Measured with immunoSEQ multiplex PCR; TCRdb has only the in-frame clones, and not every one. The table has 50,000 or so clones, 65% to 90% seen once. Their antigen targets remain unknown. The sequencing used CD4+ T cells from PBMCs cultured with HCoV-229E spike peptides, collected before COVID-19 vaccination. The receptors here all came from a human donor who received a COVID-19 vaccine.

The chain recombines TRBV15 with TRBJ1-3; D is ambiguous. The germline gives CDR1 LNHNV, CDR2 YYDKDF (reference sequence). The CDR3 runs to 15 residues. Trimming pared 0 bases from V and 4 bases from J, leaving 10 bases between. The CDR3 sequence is CATSRDSVPGNTIYF. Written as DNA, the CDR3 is TGTGCCACCAGCAGAGATAGTGTACCCGGAAACACCATATATTTT. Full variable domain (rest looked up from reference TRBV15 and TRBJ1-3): DAMVIQNPRYQVTQFGKPVTLSCSQTLNHNVMYWYQQKSSQAPKLLFHYYDKDFNNEADTPDNFQSRRPNTSFCFLDIRSPGLGDTAMYLCATSRDSVPGNTIYFGEGSWLTVV.

In nucleotides, the CDR3 is TGCGCCAGCAGCCAAACTACAGATACGCAGTATTTT. Translating it yields CASSQTTDTQYF. V and J are TRBV5-1 and TRBJ2-3; no definite D call. Trimming removed 4 bases at V and 3 bases at J, with 6 bases between. There are 12 residues in the CDR3. The germline gives CDR1 SGHRS, CDR2 YFSETQ.

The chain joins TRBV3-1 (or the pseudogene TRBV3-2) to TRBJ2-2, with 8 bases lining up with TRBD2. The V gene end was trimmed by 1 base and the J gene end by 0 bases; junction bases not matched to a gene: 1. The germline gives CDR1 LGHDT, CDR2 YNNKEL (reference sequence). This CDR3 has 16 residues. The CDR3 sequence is CASSQVGGANTGELFF. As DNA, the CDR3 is TGTGCCAGCAGCCAAGTCGGGGGGGCGAACACCGGGGAGCTGTTTTTT.

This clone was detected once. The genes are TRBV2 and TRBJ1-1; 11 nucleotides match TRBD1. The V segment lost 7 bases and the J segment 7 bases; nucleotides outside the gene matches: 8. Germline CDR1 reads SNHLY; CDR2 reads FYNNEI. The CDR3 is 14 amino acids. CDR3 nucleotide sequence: TGTGCCAGCAAGCCAACCGGGACAGGGGGTGAAGCTTTCTTT. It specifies CASKPTGTGGEAFF.

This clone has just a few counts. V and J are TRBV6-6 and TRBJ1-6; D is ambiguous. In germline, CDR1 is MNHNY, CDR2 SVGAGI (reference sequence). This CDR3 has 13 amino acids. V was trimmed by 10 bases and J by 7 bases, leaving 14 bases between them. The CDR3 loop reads CATATGYNSPLHF. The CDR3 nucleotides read TGTGCCACAGCAACCGGGTACAATTCACCCCTCCACTTT.

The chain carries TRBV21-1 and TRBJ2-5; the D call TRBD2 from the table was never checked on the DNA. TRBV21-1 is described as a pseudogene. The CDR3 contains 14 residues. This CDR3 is CASSKVSVRETQYF. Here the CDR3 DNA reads TGTGCCAGCAGCAAAGTTTCGGTACGGGAGACCCAGTACTTC.

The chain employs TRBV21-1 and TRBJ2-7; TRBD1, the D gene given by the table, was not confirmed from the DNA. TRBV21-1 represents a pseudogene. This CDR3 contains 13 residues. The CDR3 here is CAPVGNRFYEQYV. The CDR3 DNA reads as TGTGCCCCGGTGGGTAACAGGTTCTACGAGCAGTACGTC.

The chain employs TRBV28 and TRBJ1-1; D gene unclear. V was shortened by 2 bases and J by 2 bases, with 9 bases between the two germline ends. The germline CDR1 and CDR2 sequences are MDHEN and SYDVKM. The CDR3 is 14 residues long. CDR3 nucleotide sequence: TGTGCCAGCAGTTTAGTGGCGGGTAACACTGAAGCTTTCTTT. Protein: CASSLVAGNTEAFF.

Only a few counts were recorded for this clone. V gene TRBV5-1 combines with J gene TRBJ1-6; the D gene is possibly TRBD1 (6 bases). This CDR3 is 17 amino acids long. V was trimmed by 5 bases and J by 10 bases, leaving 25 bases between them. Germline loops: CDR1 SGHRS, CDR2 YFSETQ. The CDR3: CASRTQSGAAPLSPLHF. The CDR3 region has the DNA TGCGCCAGCAGAACCCAGTCAGGGGCGGCCCCTCTCTCACCCCTCCACTTT.

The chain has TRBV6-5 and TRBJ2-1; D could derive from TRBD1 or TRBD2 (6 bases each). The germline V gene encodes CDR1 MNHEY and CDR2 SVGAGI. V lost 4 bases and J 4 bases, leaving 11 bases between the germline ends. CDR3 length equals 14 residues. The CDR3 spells CASSFRGGYNEQFF. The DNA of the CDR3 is TGTGCCAGCAGTTTCAGGGGAGGATACAATGAGCAGTTCTTC.

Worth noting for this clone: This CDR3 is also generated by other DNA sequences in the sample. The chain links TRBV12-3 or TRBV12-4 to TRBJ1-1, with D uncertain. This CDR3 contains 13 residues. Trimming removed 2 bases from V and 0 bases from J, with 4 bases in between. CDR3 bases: TGTGCCAGCAGTTTAACGGTGAACACTGAAGCTTTCTTT. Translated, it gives CASSLTVNTEAFF.

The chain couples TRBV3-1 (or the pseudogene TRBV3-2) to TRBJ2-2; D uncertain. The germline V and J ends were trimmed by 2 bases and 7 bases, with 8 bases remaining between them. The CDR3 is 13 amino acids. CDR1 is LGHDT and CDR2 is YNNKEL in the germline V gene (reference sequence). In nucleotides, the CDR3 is TGTGCCAGCAGCCAAAAGGGTGGCGGGGAGCTGTTTTTT. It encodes CASSQKGGGELFF.

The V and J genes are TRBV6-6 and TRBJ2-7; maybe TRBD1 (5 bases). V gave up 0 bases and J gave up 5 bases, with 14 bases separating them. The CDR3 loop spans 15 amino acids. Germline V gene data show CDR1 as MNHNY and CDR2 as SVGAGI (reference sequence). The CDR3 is CASSYSPREWDEQYV. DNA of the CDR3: TGTGCCAGCAGTTACTCTCCCAGGGAATGGGACGAGCAGTACGTC.

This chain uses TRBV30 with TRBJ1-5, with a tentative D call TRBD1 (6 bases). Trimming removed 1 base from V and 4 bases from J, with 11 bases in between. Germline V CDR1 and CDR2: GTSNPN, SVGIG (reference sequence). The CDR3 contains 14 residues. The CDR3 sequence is CAWSGGQGNQPQHF. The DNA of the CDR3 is TGTGCCTGGAGTGGGGGGCAGGGTAATCAGCCCCAGCATTTT.

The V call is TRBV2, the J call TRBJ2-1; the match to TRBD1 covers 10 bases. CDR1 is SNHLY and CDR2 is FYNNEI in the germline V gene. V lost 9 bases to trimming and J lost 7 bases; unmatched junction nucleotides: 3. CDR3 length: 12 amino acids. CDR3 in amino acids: CARRDRGNEQFF. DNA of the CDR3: TGTGCCAGACGGGACAGGGGTAATGAGCAGTTCTTC.

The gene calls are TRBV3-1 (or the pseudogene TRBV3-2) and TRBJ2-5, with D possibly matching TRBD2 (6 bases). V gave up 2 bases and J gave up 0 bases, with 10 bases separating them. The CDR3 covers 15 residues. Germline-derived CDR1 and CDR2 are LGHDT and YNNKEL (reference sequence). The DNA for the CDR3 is TGTGCCAGCAGCCAAACACGGGGGAACCAAGAGACCCAGTACTTC. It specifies CASSQTRGNQETQYF.

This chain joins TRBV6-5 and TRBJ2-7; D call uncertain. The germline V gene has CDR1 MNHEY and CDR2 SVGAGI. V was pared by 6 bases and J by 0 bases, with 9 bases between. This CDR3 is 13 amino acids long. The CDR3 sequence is CASRPSSSYEQYV. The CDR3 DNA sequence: TGTGCCAGCAGACCCTCGAGCTCCTACGAGCAGTACGTC.

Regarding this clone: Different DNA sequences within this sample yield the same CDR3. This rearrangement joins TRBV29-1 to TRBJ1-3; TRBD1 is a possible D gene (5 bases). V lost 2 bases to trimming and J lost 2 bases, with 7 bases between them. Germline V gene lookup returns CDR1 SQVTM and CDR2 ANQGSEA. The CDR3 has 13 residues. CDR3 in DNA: TGCAGCGTTGAAAGGGGTACTGGAAACACCATATATTTT. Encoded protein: CSVERGTGNTIYF.

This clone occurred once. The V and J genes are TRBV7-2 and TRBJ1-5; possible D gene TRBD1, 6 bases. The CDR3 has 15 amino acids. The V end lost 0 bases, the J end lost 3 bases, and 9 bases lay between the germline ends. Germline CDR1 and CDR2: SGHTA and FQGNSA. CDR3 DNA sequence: TGTGCCAGCAGCTTAGCGCGACAGGCCAATCAGCCCCAGCATTTT. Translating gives CASSLARQANQPQHF.

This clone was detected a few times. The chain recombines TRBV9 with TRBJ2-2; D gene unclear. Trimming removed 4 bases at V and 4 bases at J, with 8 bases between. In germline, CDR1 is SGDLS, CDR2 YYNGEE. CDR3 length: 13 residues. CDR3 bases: TGTGCCAGCAGCCCGGAAGTCACCGGGGAGCTGTTTTTT. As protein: CASSPEVTGELFF.

CDR3: CASSYDRLNVLTF. The CDR3 nucleotides are TGTGCCAGCAGTTACGACAGGCTCAACGTCCTGACTTTC. This chain joins TRBV6-6 and TRBJ2-6; tentative D call: TRBD1 (6 bases). Germline V gene sequence: CDR1 MNHNY, CDR2 SVGAGI (reference sequence). The V and J ends lost 2 bases and 9 bases respectively, with 8 bases between them. The CDR3 covers 13 residues.